A selection of T cell receptor beta chains follows, all from one sample in a study of blood T cell repertoires in COVID-19. Assay: immunoSEQ multiplex PCR; the TCRdb copy retains only in-frame clones and omits some. The sample shows around 150,000 clones, around 73% of them seen only once. The sample was peripheral blood. These receptors came from a man aged 55 to 70 who had recovered from COVID-19. Each CDR3 is given with its conserved first and last residue. D genes are given only for firm matches. Size is omitted from some rows. Given values are once, few, many or a class for expanded clones.

d_gene: TRBD1; j_gene: TRBJ2-7; v_gene: TRBV6-5; abundance: NA; CDR3nt: TGTGCCAGCAGCAGCACTTCCGGGACAGGGGGCGAGCAGTACTTC; CDR3aa: CASSSTSGTGGEQYF
d_gene: TRBD1; j_gene: TRBJ2-7; v_gene: TRBV7-2; abundance: NA; CDR3nt: TGTGCCAGCAGCACAGGGGTCCGACAGTACTTC; CDR3aa: CASSTGVRQYF
d_gene: TRBD2; j_gene: TRBJ2-1; v_gene: TRBV24-1; abundance: NA; CDR3nt: TGTGCCACCAGTGCAGCGGGATACAATGAGCAGTTCTTC; CDR3aa: CATSAAGYNEQFF
d_gene: TRBD1; j_gene: TRBJ2-2; v_gene: TRBV18; abundance: NA; CDR3nt: TGTGCCAGCTCAGCGACAGGGAATACCGGGGAGCTGTTTTTT; CDR3aa: CASSATGNTGELFF
d_gene: TRBD1; j_gene: TRBJ2-1; v_gene: TRBV7-3; abundance: NA; CDR3nt: TGTGCCAGCAGCTTAACAGGACAGGCCTACAATGAGCAGTTCTTC; CDR3aa: CASSLTGQAYNEQFF
d_gene: NA; j_gene: TRBJ1-6; v_gene: TRBV3-1/TRBV3-2; abundance: NA; CDR3nt: TGTGCCAGCAGCCAAGATCTCACAGGCCTAAGCTCCTATAATTCACCCCTCCACTTT; CDR3aa: CASSQDLTGLSSYNSPLHF
d_gene: NA; j_gene: TRBJ2-5; v_gene: TRBV10-3; abundance: NA; CDR3nt: TGTGCCATCAGTGAGTCGAGCGTCGAGGAGTCGTTCCAAGAGACCCAGTACTTC; CDR3aa: CAISESSVEESFQETQYF
d_gene: NA; j_gene: TRBJ2-7; v_gene: TRBV5-4; abundance: NA; CDR3nt: TGTGCCAGCAGCTTCGTTGGTACCCAGGGGGAGCAGTACTTC; CDR3aa: CASSFVGTQGEQYF
d_gene: TRBD1; j_gene: TRBJ2-5; v_gene: TRBV19; abundance: NA; CDR3nt: TGTGCCAGTAGCCCGGACAGGGATGGGACCCAGTACTTC; CDR3aa: CASSPDRDGTQYF
d_gene: NA; j_gene: TRBJ1-5; v_gene: TRBV28; abundance: NA; CDR3nt: TGTGCCAGCAGTTCCCGGACAGCCACGCATTTT; CDR3aa: CASSSRTATHF
d_gene: TRBD1; j_gene: TRBJ1-4; v_gene: TRBV19; abundance: NA; CDR3nt: TGTGCCAGTAGACTTACAGGGGAAGTGGAAAAACTGTTTTTT; CDR3aa: CASRLTGEVEKLFF
d_gene: NA; j_gene: TRBJ2-7; v_gene: TRBV30; abundance: NA; CDR3nt: TGTGCCTGGAGTGTACGTCTCAGCTACGAGCAGTACTTC; CDR3aa: CAWSVRLSYEQYF
d_gene: NA; j_gene: TRBJ1-2; v_gene: TRBV18; abundance: NA; CDR3nt: TGTGCCAGCTCGGGGGTACAGGGCTCTAACTATGGCTACACCTTC; CDR3aa: CASSGVQGSNYGYTF
d_gene: NA; j_gene: TRBJ1-2; v_gene: TRBV10-3; abundance: NA; CDR3nt: TGTGCCATCAGTGAAACCCGCAGTGACTATGGCTACACCTTC; CDR3aa: CAISETRSDYGYTF
d_gene: TRBD1; j_gene: TRBJ1-2; v_gene: TRBV12-3/TRBV12-4; abundance: few; CDR3nt: TGTGCCAGCGGGACAGGGGATATCTATGGCTACACCTTC; CDR3aa: CASGTGDIYGYTF
d_gene: TRBD1; j_gene: TRBJ1-5; v_gene: TRBV28; abundance: NA; CDR3nt: TGTGCCAGCAGTTACCCAGGGGGCGGTTATCAGCCCCAGCATTTT; CDR3aa: CASSYPGGGYQPQHF
d_gene: NA; j_gene: TRBJ1-6; v_gene: TRBV29-1; abundance: NA; CDR3nt: TGCAGCGTCGGGGGGCAGGGGAACTCACCCCTCCACTTT; CDR3aa: CSVGGQGNSPLHF
d_gene: NA; j_gene: TRBJ2-1; v_gene: TRBV14; abundance: NA; CDR3nt: TGTGCCAGCAGCCAAGCCCACACGCCTTACAATGAGCAGTTCTTC; CDR3aa: CASSQAHTPYNEQFF
d_gene: NA; j_gene: TRBJ1-4; v_gene: TRBV4-3; abundance: NA; CDR3nt: TGCGCCAGCAGTCCTGGCAGGAAGACAACTAATGAAAAACTGTTTTTT; CDR3aa: CASSPGRKTTNEKLFF
d_gene: NA; j_gene: TRBJ1-6; v_gene: TRBV11-1; abundance: few; CDR3nt: TGTGCCAGCAGCTTACAGGGCCACAATTCACCCCTCCACTTT; CDR3aa: CASSLQGHNSPLHF
d_gene: NA; j_gene: TRBJ2-3; v_gene: TRBV11-2; abundance: NA; CDR3nt: TGTGCCAGCAGCTTAGTAGAGGGAATCACAGATACGCAGTATTTT; CDR3aa: CASSLVEGITDTQYF
d_gene: TRBD1; j_gene: TRBJ1-1; v_gene: TRBV11-1; abundance: NA; CDR3nt: TGTGCCAGCAGCCGACAGGGAAACACTGAAGCTTTCTTT; CDR3aa: CASSRQGNTEAFF
d_gene: NA; j_gene: TRBJ2-7; v_gene: TRBV6-2/TRBV6-3; abundance: once; CDR3nt: TGTGCCAGCAGTGACCTAACCGGGAGCTACGAGCAGTACTTC; CDR3aa: CASSDLTGSYEQYF
d_gene: NA; j_gene: TRBJ2-1; v_gene: TRBV20-1; abundance: NA; CDR3nt: TGCAGTGCTAGTTCCCCAGGTCGCAATGAGCAGTTCTTC; CDR3aa: CSASSPGRNEQFF
d_gene: TRBD1; j_gene: TRBJ2-7; v_gene: TRBV28; abundance: once; CDR3nt: TGTGCCACCCGGGACAGGGGGCGCGAGCAGTACTTC; CDR3aa: CATRDRGREQYF
d_gene: NA; j_gene: TRBJ1-1; v_gene: TRBV5-4; abundance: NA; CDR3nt: TGTGCCAGCAGCTTGGACGACAGCAACACTGAAGCTTTCTTT; CDR3aa: CASSLDDSNTEAFF
d_gene: NA; j_gene: TRBJ1-6; v_gene: TRBV25-1; abundance: NA; CDR3nt: TGTGCCAGCAGTGATCTGAGCTCCTATAATTCACCCCTCCACTTT; CDR3aa: CASSDLSSYNSPLHF
d_gene: NA; j_gene: TRBJ2-2; v_gene: TRBV4-3; abundance: NA; CDR3nt: TGCGCCAGCAGCCTCCGACCCCGAGGCGGGGAGCTGTTTTTT; CDR3aa: CASSLRPRGGELFF
d_gene: TRBD1; j_gene: TRBJ1-4; v_gene: TRBV18; abundance: few; CDR3nt: TGTGCCAGCTCAGGGGACAGGGGAGAGGAAAAACTGTTTTTT; CDR3aa: CASSGDRGEEKLFF
d_gene: TRBD2; j_gene: TRBJ2-2; v_gene: TRBV7-3; abundance: NA; CDR3nt: TGTGCCAGCAGCTCGAGACTAGCGGGAGCGGGTACCGGGGAGCTGTTTTTT; CDR3aa: CASSSRLAGAGTGELFF
d_gene: NA; j_gene: TRBJ2-7; v_gene: TRBV6-4; abundance: NA; CDR3nt: TGTGCCAGCAGTGACCAAAGACAGGAAAACTACGAGCAGTACTTC; CDR3aa: CASSDQRQENYEQYF
d_gene: NA; j_gene: TRBJ1-1; v_gene: TRBV7-2; abundance: NA; CDR3nt: TGTGCCAGCAGCCAACAGTTTCTTGAGAACACTGAAGCTTTCTTT; CDR3aa: CASSQQFLENTEAFF
d_gene: TRBD1; j_gene: TRBJ2-1; v_gene: TRBV5-1; abundance: NA; CDR3nt: TGCGCCAGCGGGATAGGGGTAGGGGGACAGGGGGCAAATGAGCAGTTCTTC; CDR3aa: CASGIGVGGQGANEQFF
d_gene: NA; j_gene: TRBJ2-7; v_gene: TRBV3-1/TRBV3-2; abundance: NA; CDR3nt: TGTGCCAGCAGCCGGGCTAGCTCCAACGAGCAGTACTTC; CDR3aa: CASSRASSNEQYF
d_gene: TRBD2; j_gene: TRBJ2-7; v_gene: TRBV9; abundance: NA; CDR3nt: TGTGCCAGCAGCCCCTTCTGGCGGGAGGGTCCCGAGCAGTACTTC; CDR3aa: CASSPFWREGPEQYF
d_gene: NA; j_gene: TRBJ1-5; v_gene: TRBV7-2; abundance: NA; CDR3nt: TGTGCCAGCAGCCGTGGGGGGGGCAATCAGCCCCAGCATTTT; CDR3aa: CASSRGGGNQPQHF
d_gene: NA; j_gene: TRBJ2-3; v_gene: TRBV3-1/TRBV3-2; abundance: many; CDR3nt: TGTGCCAGCAGCCATCTAGCGAGAACAGATACGCAGTATTTT; CDR3aa: CASSHLARTDTQYF
d_gene: TRBD1; j_gene: TRBJ1-2; v_gene: TRBV3-1/TRBV3-2; abundance: NA; CDR3nt: TGTGCCAGCAGCCAAGGACAGGGGGCCCTCTATGGCTACACCTTC; CDR3aa: CASSQGQGALYGYTF
d_gene: NA; j_gene: TRBJ1-5; v_gene: TRBV28; abundance: NA; CDR3nt: TGTGCCAGCAGTTTGACCCCAGGGGTAGGATATCAGCCCCAGCATTTT; CDR3aa: CASSLTPGVGYQPQHF
d_gene: TRBD1; j_gene: TRBJ2-7; v_gene: TRBV27; abundance: NA; CDR3nt: TGTGCCAGCAGTCACGACAGGGTCGGCGAGCAGTACTTC; CDR3aa: CASSHDRVGEQYF
d_gene: NA; j_gene: TRBJ1-5; v_gene: TRBV19; abundance: NA; CDR3nt: TGTGCCAGTAGGTACGGGGATCAGCCCCAGCATTTT; CDR3aa: CASRYGDQPQHF
d_gene: NA; j_gene: TRBJ2-7; v_gene: TRBV27; abundance: NA; CDR3nt: TGTGCCAGCAGTTTTTCCCCCGGGACATCCACCTACGAGCAGTACTTC; CDR3aa: CASSFSPGTSTYEQYF
d_gene: NA; j_gene: TRBJ2-1; v_gene: TRBV19; abundance: NA; CDR3nt: TGTGCCAGTAGTAGGCAGGAGGGCAATGAGCAGTTCTTC; CDR3aa: CASSRQEGNEQFF
d_gene: TRBD1; j_gene: TRBJ1-6; v_gene: TRBV3-1/TRBV3-2; abundance: few; CDR3nt: TGTGCCACGGCGCATGGACAGGGAGTTAATTCACCCCTCCACTTT; CDR3aa: CATAHGQGVNSPLHF
d_gene: NA; j_gene: TRBJ1-2; v_gene: TRBV7-9; abundance: NA; CDR3nt: TGTGCCAGCAGTTTGACAGAACCACCCTATGGCTACACCTTC; CDR3aa: CASSLTEPPYGYTF
d_gene: TRBD2; j_gene: TRBJ2-5; v_gene: TRBV4-3; abundance: NA; CDR3nt: TGCGCCAGCAGCCAAGAGTCTAGCGGGTACCAAGAGACCCAGTACTTC; CDR3aa: CASSQESSGYQETQYF
d_gene: NA; j_gene: TRBJ1-1; v_gene: TRBV12-3/TRBV12-4; abundance: NA; CDR3nt: TGTGCCAGCAAACGACAGTTGAACACTGAAGCTTTCTTT; CDR3aa: CASKRQLNTEAFF
d_gene: NA; j_gene: TRBJ2-7; v_gene: TRBV19; abundance: NA; CDR3nt: TGTGCCAGTGGCCGGGACACGGAATACGAGCAGTACTTC; CDR3aa: CASGRDTEYEQYF
d_gene: NA; j_gene: TRBJ2-1; v_gene: TRBV6-2/TRBV6-3; abundance: NA; CDR3nt: TGTGCCAGCAGTTCCACAGCTCGGGAGCAGTTCTTC; CDR3aa: CASSSTAREQFF
d_gene: NA; j_gene: TRBJ1-1; v_gene: TRBV4-2; abundance: NA; CDR3nt: TGTGCCAGCGGAAAGGGGGGGGGAAAGTCTAACACTGAAGCTTTCTTT; CDR3aa: CASGKGGGKSNTEAFF
d_gene: NA; j_gene: TRBJ2-2; v_gene: TRBV6-4; abundance: NA; CDR3nt: TGTGCCAGCAAAGGAGGCACCGGGGAGCTGTTTTTT; CDR3aa: CASKGGTGELFF
d_gene: NA; j_gene: TRBJ1-2; v_gene: TRBV19; abundance: NA; CDR3nt: TGTGCCAGTCTCCCCCGACAGGAGTCCTATGGCTACACCTTC; CDR3aa: CASLPRQESYGYTF
d_gene: TRBD1; j_gene: TRBJ2-2; v_gene: TRBV19; abundance: NA; CDR3nt: TGTGCCAGTACCAGAGGACAGGGAAGAACCGGGGAGCTGTTTTTT; CDR3aa: CASTRGQGRTGELFF
d_gene: NA; j_gene: TRBJ1-2; v_gene: TRBV28; abundance: NA; CDR3nt: TGTGCCAGCAGTCCCCAGGGTACCTATGGCTACACCTTC; CDR3aa: CASSPQGTYGYTF
d_gene: TRBD1; j_gene: TRBJ1-1; v_gene: TRBV18; abundance: once; CDR3nt: TGTGCCAGCTCACGGACAGGGGGCACTGAAGCTTTCTTT; CDR3aa: CASSRTGGTEAFF
d_gene: TRBD1; j_gene: TRBJ1-4; v_gene: TRBV4-3; abundance: NA; CDR3nt: TGCGCCAGCAGCCTCGACAGGGACTCAACTAATGAAAAACTGTTTTTT; CDR3aa: CASSLDRDSTNEKLFF